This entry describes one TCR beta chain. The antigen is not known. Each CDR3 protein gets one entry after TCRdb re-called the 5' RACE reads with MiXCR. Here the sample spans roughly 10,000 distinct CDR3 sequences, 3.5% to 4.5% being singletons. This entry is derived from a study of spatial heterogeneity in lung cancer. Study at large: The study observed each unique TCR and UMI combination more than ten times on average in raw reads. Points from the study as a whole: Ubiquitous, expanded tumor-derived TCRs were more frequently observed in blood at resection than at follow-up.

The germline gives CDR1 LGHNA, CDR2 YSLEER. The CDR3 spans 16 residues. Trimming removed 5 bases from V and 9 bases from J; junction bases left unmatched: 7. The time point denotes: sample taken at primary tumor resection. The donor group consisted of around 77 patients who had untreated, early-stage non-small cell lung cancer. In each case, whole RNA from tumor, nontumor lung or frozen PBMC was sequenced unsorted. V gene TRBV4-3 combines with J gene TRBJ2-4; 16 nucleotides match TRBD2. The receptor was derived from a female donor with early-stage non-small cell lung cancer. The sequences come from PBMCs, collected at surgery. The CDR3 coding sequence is TGCGCCAGCAGCGTGGGACTAGCGGGGGGGCTTGCCATTCAGTACTTC. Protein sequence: CASSVGLAGGLAIQYF.